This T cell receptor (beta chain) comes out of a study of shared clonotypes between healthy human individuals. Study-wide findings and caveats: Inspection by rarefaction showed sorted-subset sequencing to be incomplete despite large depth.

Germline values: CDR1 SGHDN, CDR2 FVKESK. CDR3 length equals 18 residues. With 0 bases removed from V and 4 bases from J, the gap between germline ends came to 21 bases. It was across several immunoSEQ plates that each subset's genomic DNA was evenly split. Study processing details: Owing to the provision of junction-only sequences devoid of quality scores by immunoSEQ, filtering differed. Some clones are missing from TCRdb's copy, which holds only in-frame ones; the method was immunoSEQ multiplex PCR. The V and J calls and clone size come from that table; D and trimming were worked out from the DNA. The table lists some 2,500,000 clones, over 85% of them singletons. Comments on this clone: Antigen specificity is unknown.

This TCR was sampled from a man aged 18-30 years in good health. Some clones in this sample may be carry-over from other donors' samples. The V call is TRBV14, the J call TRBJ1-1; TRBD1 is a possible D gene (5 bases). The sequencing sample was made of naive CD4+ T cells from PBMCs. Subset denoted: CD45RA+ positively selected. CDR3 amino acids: CASSQEGGQRGLGTEAFF. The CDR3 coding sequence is TGTGCCAGCAGCCAAGAGGGAGGGCAAAGGGGCTTGGGCACTGAAGCTTTCTTT.